This T cell receptor (beta chain) was found in a study of blood T cell repertoires in COVID-19. Self-reported history from a screening survey and questionnaire set each donor's cohort. CDR1 is SEHNR and CDR2 is FQNEAQ in the germline V gene (reference sequence). V dropped 5 bases and J dropped 7 bases, with 17 bases sitting between them. The CDR3 runs 15 residues. Only in-frame clones appear in the TCRdb table, and some are missing; sequencing was by immunoSEQ multiplex PCR. The repertoire has about 400,000 clones, around 92% of them found once; the top ten carry 1.5% to 2%. The V and J genes are TRBV7-9 and TRBJ2-2; a possible D gene is TRBD1 (5 bases). The sample comprised PBMCs or T cells enriched from blood (not recorded which). This clonotype was obtained from a woman aged 25-40 years who had recovered from COVID-19. This CDR3 is CASSPPGLWSGELFF. As DNA, the CDR3 is TGTGCCAGCAGCCCCCCAGGGCTCTGGAGCGGGGAGCTGTTTTTT.